These 30 T cell receptor beta chains came from one sample sequenced in a study of Tregs in tolerant kidney transplant recipients. Data came from immunoSEQ multiplex PCR; TCRdb stores just in-frame clones and leaves some out. The sample lists around 70,000 clones, around 90% occurring once. Sequenced material: CD8+ T cells from blood, taken before the transplant. Receptors were obtained from a human donor who received a combined kidney and bone marrow transplant.

This chain links TRBV15 with TRBJ1-3; 10 positions match TRBD1. After removal of 2 bases from V and 2 bases from J, the junction contained 6 bases not matched to a gene. CDR1 and CDR2 (germline): LNHNV, YYDKDF (reference sequence). The CDR3 sequence is 17 residues long. The chain's CDR3 is CATSRLSGTGAGNTIYF. The CDR3 bases are TGTGCCACCAGCAGACTTTCCGGGACAGGGGCTGGAAACACCATATATTTT.

The chain recombines TRBV27 with TRBJ2-5; the D gene is possibly TRBD2 (6 bases). With 0 bases removed from V and 4 bases from J, the gap between germline ends came to 12 bases. The CDR3 runs 15 residues. Germline V gene lookup returns CDR1 MNHEY and CDR2 SMNVEV (reference sequence). The CDR3 here is CASSLSPSARETQYF. CDR3 coding DNA: TGTGCCAGCAGTTTATCCCCTAGCGCCCGAGAGACCCAGTACTTC.

The V call is TRBV2, the J call TRBJ2-3; D is ambiguous. CDR1 SNHLY and CDR2 FYNNEI come from the germline V gene. V was pared by 7 bases and J by 2 bases, with 10 bases between. The CDR3 totals 13 residues. The CDR3: CASIRGYTDTQYF. CDR3 bases: TGTGCCAGCATTCGCGGCTACACAGATACGCAGTATTTT.

The chain employs TRBV7-9 and TRBJ2-2; D possibly corresponds to TRBD2 (7 bases). The CDR3 length is 16 residues. Trimming took 2 bases from V and 7 from J, leaving 17 bases between them. CDR1 is SEHNR and CDR2 is FQNEAQ in the germline V gene (reference sequence). CDR3 sequence: CASSLSGDKPNGELFF. The DNA of the CDR3 is TGTGCCAGCAGCTTAAGCGGGGACAAACCAAACGGGGAGCTGTTTTTT.

This chain connects TRBV4-1 to TRBJ2-7; no clear D gene. The germline V gene encodes CDR1 MGHRA and CDR2 YSYEKL. The CDR3 is 13 residues long. The V end was cut by 1 base, the J end by 5 bases, with 9 bases between. CDR3 region: CASSQVSGDEQYF. In nucleotides, the CDR3 is TGCGCCAGCAGCCAAGTGTCAGGTGACGAGCAGTACTTC.

This clone occurred once. The chain joins TRBV29-1 to TRBJ2-1; TRBD2 matches 11 bases. The CDR3 extends over 14 amino acids. V gave up 4 bases and J gave up 8 bases; unmatched junction bases: 7. The germline V gene encodes CDR1 SQVTM and CDR2 ANQGSEA. The CDR3 region is CSVGSGTSGDEQFF. CDR3 in DNA: TGCAGCGTTGGATCGGGGACTAGCGGCGATGAGCAGTTCTTC.

The chain employs TRBV13 and TRBJ2-3; 9 nucleotides agree with TRBD2. Germline lookup yields CDR1 PRHDT and CDR2 FYEKMQ (reference sequence). The CDR3 extends over 15 amino acids. After removal of 7 bases from V and 4 bases from J, the junction contained 9 bases not matched to a gene. This chain's CDR3 is CASTFGGRAPDTQYF. As DNA, the CDR3 is TGTGCCAGCACCTTTGGCGGGAGGGCCCCAGATACGCAGTATTTT.

The rearrangement uses TRBV5-6 and TRBJ1-2, with D possibly TRBD1 on 5 matching bases. Between the trimmed V and J ends, which lost 0 bases and 6 bases, there was a span of 15 bases. The CDR3 covers 15 residues. The germline CDR1 and CDR2 sequences are SGHDT and YYEEEE. CDR3 nucleotides: TGTGCCAGCAGCTTGGGGATCGGGACTGGAGATGGCTACACCTTC. Translating it yields CASSLGIGTGDGYTF. Based on the CDR3 plus reference TRBV5-6 and TRBJ1-2, the full variable domain is DAGVTQSPTHLIKTRGQQVTLRCSPKSGHDTVSWYQQALGQGPQFIFQYYEEEERQRGNFPDRFSGHQFPNYSSELNVNALLLGDSALYLCASSLGIGTGDGYTFGSGTRLTVV.

This clone was seen a handful of times. The chain joins TRBV4-2 to TRBJ2-2; 7 bases align to TRBD1. The trim removed 1 base at V and 6 bases at J, leaving 5 bases unmatched. The CDR3 totals 15 residues. Germline V gene lookup returns CDR1 LGHNA and CDR2 YNFKEQ. The CDR3 DNA reads TGTGCCAGCAGCCAAGGACAGGGAATATCCGGGGAGCTGTTTTTT. Translation: CASSQGQGISGELFF.

V usage is TRBV5-4 and J usage is TRBJ1-2; TRBD1 matches 7 bases. Per germline, CDR1 SGHNT and CDR2 YYREEE (reference sequence). J lost 1 base, V lost 5 bases, and 8 bases had no gene match. The CDR3 has 15 residues. As DNA, the CDR3 is TGTGCCAGCAGTGACGGGACAGAGATTAACTATGGCTACACCTTC. Protein: CASSDGTEINYGYTF.

The V and J genes are TRBV7-9 and TRBJ2-7, with D possibly matching TRBD2 (5 bases). The germline CDR1 and CDR2 sequences are SEHNR and FQNEAQ (reference sequence). This CDR3 comprises 14 residues. V was shortened by 5 bases and J by 2 bases, with 13 bases between the two germline ends. The CDR3 here is CASSQLTSTYEQYF. The CDR3 bases are TGTGCCAGCAGCCAACTAACTAGTACCTACGAGCAGTACTTC.

V gene TRBV5-5 combines with J gene TRBJ2-7, with D maybe TRBD1 (6 bases). Trimming left V 6 bases short and J 2 bases short, with 18 bases between. CDR1 is SGHKS, CDR2 YYEKEE, per germline (reference sequence). The CDR3 consists of 15 residues. The CDR3 spells CASTEQGDPAYEQYF. The CDR3 coding sequence is TGTGCCAGCACCGAACAGGGCGACCCTGCCTACGAGCAGTACTTC. The full variable domain, in which reference TRBV5-5 and TRBJ2-7 provide the parts outside the CDR3, is DAGVTQSPTHLIKTRGQQVTLRCSPISGHKSVSWYQQVLGQGPQFIFQYYEKEERGRGNFPDRFSARQFPNYSSELNVNALLLGDSALYLCASTEQGDPAYEQYFGPGTRLTVT.

This clone was counted once. This sequence joins TRBV15 and TRBJ1-5, with TRBD1 matching over 8 bases. Germline CDR1 reads LNHNV; CDR2 reads YYDKDF (reference sequence). This CDR3 spans 16 amino acids. V shed 3 bases, J shed 6 bases, and the junction held 10 bases outside the gene matches. CDR3 DNA: TGTGCCACCAGCAGCAGCCGGGACAGGTATATTCAGCCCCAGCATTTT. Translation: CATSSSRDRYIQPQHF. The full variable domain, completed using reference TRBV15 and TRBJ1-5, is DAMVIQNPRYQVTQFGKPVTLSCSQTLNHNVMYWYQQKSSQAPKLLFHYYDKDFNNEADTPDNFQSRRPNTSFCFLDIRSPGLGDTAMYLCATSSSRDRYIQPQHFGDGTRLSIL.

The chain employs TRBV15 and TRBJ1-2, with D tentatively TRBD1 (5 bases). The length of the CDR3 is 18 residues. Germline V gene lookup returns CDR1 LNHNV and CDR2 YYDKDF (reference sequence). Between the trimmed V and J ends, which lost 0 bases and 7 bases, there was a span of 24 bases. The CDR3 DNA follows: TGTGCCACCAGCAGAGATCTTTTGGGGTCTTTCAGGGTCTTTGGCTACACCTTC. It yields the protein CATSRDLLGSFRVFGYTF.

V is TRBV19 and J is TRBJ2-5; 8 bases fit TRBD1. V lost 2 bases and J lost 0; bases outside the gene matches: 14. Germline V gene data show CDR1 as LNHDA and CDR2 as SQIVND (reference sequence). The CDR3 totals 19 residues. CDR3 sequence (DNA): TGTGCCAGTAGTATATTCGGGCAGGGGGCGAAGGGGGACCAAGAGACCCAGTACTTC. It translates to CASSIFGQGAKGDQETQYF.

This clone turned up a few times. The CDR3 spells CASSLDTGSMNTEAFF. The CDR3 DNA follows: TGTGCCAGCAGCTTAGATACAGGTTCTATGAACACTGAAGCTTTCTTT. This chain uses TRBV11-2 with TRBJ1-1; tentative D call: TRBD1 (5 bases). Trimming took 0 bases from V and 0 from J, leaving 11 bases between them. The CDR3 is 16 residues long. Germline V gene lookup returns CDR1 SGHAT and CDR2 FQNNGV.

The chain has TRBV5-1 and TRBJ2-7, with D possibly being TRBD2 (6 bases). Germline values: CDR1 SGHRS, CDR2 YFSETQ. The CDR3 extends over 15 amino acids. The V end was cut by 4 bases, the J end by 2 bases, with 16 bases between. The CDR3 DNA reads as TGCGCCAGCAGCGCCTCCGGGAGCCGAACCTACGAGCAGTACTTC. This codes for CASSASGSRTYEQYF.

The chain couples TRBV21-1 to TRBJ2-1; whether TRBD2, the table's D call, matches the DNA was not checked. TRBV21-1 represents a pseudogene. This CDR3 has 16 residues. CDR3 nucleotides: TGTGCCAGCAGCAAAGCCCTAGCGGGGGGTGGTGATGAGCAGTTCTTC. Protein: CASSKALAGGGDEQFF.

The V gene is TRBV7-9, the J gene TRBJ1-2; D is uncertain. The CDR3 covers 14 residues. The germline V gene encodes CDR1 SEHNR and CDR2 FQNEAQ (reference sequence). Trimming cost V 4 bases and J 4 bases, with 13 bases left between them. CDR3 sequence reads: CASSYPGIPYGYTF. The CDR3 coding sequence is TGTGCCAGCAGCTACCCCGGGATACCCTATGGCTACACCTTC. Full variable domain (outside the CDR3, taken from reference TRBV7-9 and TRBJ1-2): DTGVSQNPRHKITKRGQNVTFRCDPISEHNRLYWYRQTLGQGPEFLTYFQNEAQLEKSRLLSDRFSAERPKGSFSTLEIQRTEQGDSAMYLCASSYPGIPYGYTFGSGTRLTVV.

The genes are TRBV18 and TRBJ2-3; 12 bases are shared with TRBD2. Losses at the gene ends were 6 bases for V and 0 bases for J; bases not matched to a gene: 7. The germline CDR1 and CDR2 sequences are KGHSH and LQKENI. CDR3 length: 17 residues. CDR3 DNA: TGTGCCAGCTCCTTCACCGGGACTAGCGGGAGCACAGATACGCAGTATTTT. Protein product: CASSFTGTSGSTDTQYF. Drawing the rest from reference TRBV18 and TRBJ2-3, the complete variable domain is NAGVMQNPRHLVRRRGQEARLRCSPMKGHSHVYWYRQLPEEGLKFMVYLQKENIIDESGMPKERFSAEFPKEGPSILRIQQVVRGDSAAYFCASSFTGTSGSTDTQYFGPGTRLTVL.

The chain employs TRBV7-8 and TRBJ1-5, with 7 bases aligning to TRBD1. CDR3 size: 16 residues. V shed 2 bases and J 3 bases; nucleotides not matched to a gene: 7. The germline V gene encodes CDR1 SGHVS and CDR2 FQNEAQ. CDR3 in amino acids: CASSLLPTGNNQPQHF. The CDR3 DNA is TGTGCCAGCAGCTTACTCCCGACAGGGAACAATCAGCCCCAGCATTTT.

The chain has TRBV28 and TRBJ1-1; TRBD1 agrees at 8 bases. V lost 4 bases to trimming and J lost 3 bases; unmatched junction nucleotides: 1. There are 13 residues in the CDR3. Germline V gene lookup returns CDR1 MDHEN and CDR2 SYDVKM. In nucleotides, the CDR3 is TGTGCCAGCAGTTCAGGGGGCTACACTGAAGCTTTCTTT. This sequence encodes CASSSGGYTEAFF.

The V gene is TRBV4-1, the J gene TRBJ1-5, with TRBD1 identical over 11 bases. Unmatched junction bases numbered 9, after V lost 8 bases and J lost 6 bases. This CDR3 has 15 amino acids. The germline V gene has CDR1 MGHRA and CDR2 YSYEKL. The CDR3 DNA follows: TGCGCCAGCCGGGGACAGGGGGTTTCATTTCAGCCCCAGCATTTT. It codes for CASRGQGVSFQPQHF.

The chain couples TRBV7-2 to TRBJ2-5; 14 nucleotides align to TRBD2. TRBJ2-7 explains the end of the DNA better; the J call may be wrong. This CDR3 is built from 16 residues. From germline, CDR1 is SGHTA and CDR2 FQGNSA. The CDR3 DNA is TGTGCCAGCAGCTTACTCGGACTAGCGGGAGGCTACGAGCAGTACTTC. Translating gives CASSLLGLAGGYEQYF.

V and J are TRBV7-2 and TRBJ1-2; D is ambiguous. Per the germline V gene, CDR1 is SGHTA and CDR2 is FQGNSA. The V gene lost 5 bases and the J gene lost 4 bases, with 20 bases spanning the gap. The CDR3 extends over 16 amino acids. CDR3 region: CASSPRWKGLGYGYTF. The CDR3 nucleotides read TGTGCCAGCAGCCCCAGATGGAAAGGTCTAGGCTATGGCTACACCTTC.

The chain joins TRBV5-8 to TRBJ2-7; D may be TRBD1 (7 bases). With 3 bases removed from V and 5 bases from J, the gap between germline ends came to 18 bases. Germline CDR1 and CDR2: SGHTS and YDEGEE. The CDR3 is 15 amino acids. This CDR3 reads CASSWGAGGGDEQYF. CDR3 DNA sequence: TGTGCCAGCAGCTGGGGGGCAGGGGGAGGCGACGAGCAGTACTTC.

The V gene is TRBV27, the J gene TRBJ2-3, with 10 bases matching TRBD2. The CDR3 sequence is 15 residues long. Germline loops: CDR1 MNHEY, CDR2 SMNVEV (reference sequence). J was trimmed by 2 bases and V by 8 bases; bases with no gene match: 7. Here the CDR3 reads CASSPLAGATDTQYF. Here the CDR3 DNA reads TGTGCCAGCTCCCCCCTAGCGGGGGCCACAGATACGCAGTATTTT.

The chain links TRBV7-8 to TRBJ2-7; a possible D gene is TRBD1 (6 bases). Per the germline V gene, CDR1 is SGHVS and CDR2 is FQNEAQ. This CDR3 is 13 amino acids long. The V end lost 5 bases, the J end lost 2 bases, and 10 bases lay between the germline ends. This CDR3 is CASSLGQPYEQYF. As DNA, the CDR3 is TGTGCCAGCAGCCTCGGACAGCCCTACGAGCAGTACTTC.

CDR3 region: CASSSHPDRDCTDTQYF. The CDR3 DNA reads TGTGCCAGCAGTTCCCACCCGGACAGGGATTGCACAGATACGCAGTATTTT. The V and J genes are TRBV6-4 and TRBJ2-3; 8 bases agree with TRBD1. The CDR3 totals 17 residues. Losses at the gene ends were 5 bases for V and 1 base for J; bases not matched to a gene: 11. Per germline, CDR1 MRHNA and CDR2 SNTAGT.

The chain couples TRBV2 to TRBJ2-1; D is unresolved. Per the germline V gene, CDR1 is SNHLY and CDR2 is FYNNEI. There are 15 residues in the CDR3. Trimming took off 11 bases at V and 0 bases at J, with 17 bases between the two ends. CDR3 sequence reads: CAEIRSESSYNEQFF. The CDR3, as DNA: TGTGCCGAAATCCGAAGCGAAAGCTCCTACAATGAGCAGTTCTTC.